The clone carrying this TCR beta chain was seen ten or more times. The data were obtained in a study of identical twins. Trimming removed 4 bases at V and 2 bases at J, with 13 bases between. The CDR3 contains 14 residues. Per germline, CDR1 SGHRS and CDR2 YFSETQ. TCRdb re-analysed the 5' RACE reads in MiXCR, keeping a single row per CDR3 protein. The sample gives just under 650,000 distinct CDR3 sequences, about 7% of which show up once; 1.6% is in the top ten. The sample was also linked to a second study, of yellow fever vaccine responses in identical twins.

The sequence was obtained from a woman under 30 in good health. The chain recombines TRBV5-1 with TRBJ2-7; D might be TRBD2 (6 bases). The sequenced sample consisted of PBMCs. CDR3 in DNA: TGCGCCAGCAGCGCGGGACTTTTGACCTACGAGCAGTACTTC. Its translation is CASSAGLLTYEQYF.